This T cell receptor beta chain was sequenced during a study of shared clonotypes between healthy human individuals. Whole-study context: Samples came from two female and a few male donors aged 18 to 49. CD4 naive and CD4 memory each took three plates per donor, while CD8 naive took two and CD8 memory one. Points from the study as a whole: Approximately 5% was the fraction of naive CD4 clonotypes found shared across several donors.

With respect to this clone: No antigen is known for it.

The CD4+ fraction was divided into a CD45RA+ naive subset and a CD45RA-negative memory subset. Using immunoSEQ multiplex PCR, the repertoire was profiled, and TCRdb retains in-frame clones only, with some absent. The sample records around 2.5 million clones, approximately 93% being singletons. The clonotype originates from a man younger than 35 in good health. Some clones in this sample may be carry-over from other donors' samples. The source material was naive CD4+ T cells from PBMCs. The subset is: CD45RA+ positively selected.

CDR3 residues: CASSFALGLNEQFF. DNA of the CDR3: TGCGCCAGCAGCTTCGCGTTAGGGCTCAATGAGCAGTTCTTC. The chain links TRBV5-1 to TRBJ2-1; unclear D gene. Germline CDR1 and CDR2: SGHRS and YFSETQ. The CDR3 covers 14 residues. Trimming shortened V by 2 bases and J by 6 bases, and 12 bases separated the two germline ends.